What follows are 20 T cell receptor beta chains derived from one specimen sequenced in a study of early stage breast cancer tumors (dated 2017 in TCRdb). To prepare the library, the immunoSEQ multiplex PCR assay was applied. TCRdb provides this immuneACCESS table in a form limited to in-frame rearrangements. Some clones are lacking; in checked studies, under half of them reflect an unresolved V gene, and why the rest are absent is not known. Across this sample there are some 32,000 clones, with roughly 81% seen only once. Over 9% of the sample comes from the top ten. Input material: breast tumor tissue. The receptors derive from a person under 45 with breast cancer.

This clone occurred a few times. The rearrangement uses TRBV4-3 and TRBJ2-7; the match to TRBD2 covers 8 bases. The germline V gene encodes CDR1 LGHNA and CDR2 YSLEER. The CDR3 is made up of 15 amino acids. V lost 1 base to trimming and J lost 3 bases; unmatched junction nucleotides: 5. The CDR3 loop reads CASSQVPGLGYEQYF. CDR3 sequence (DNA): TGCGCCAGCAGCCAAGTTCCGGGACTAGGCTACGAGCAGTACTTC.

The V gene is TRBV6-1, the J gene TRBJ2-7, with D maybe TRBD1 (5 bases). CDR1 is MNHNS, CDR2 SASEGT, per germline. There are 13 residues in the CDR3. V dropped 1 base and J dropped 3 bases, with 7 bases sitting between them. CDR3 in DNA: TGTGCCAGCAGTGAAGGGACATTCTACGAGCAGTACTTC. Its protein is CASSEGTFYEQYF.

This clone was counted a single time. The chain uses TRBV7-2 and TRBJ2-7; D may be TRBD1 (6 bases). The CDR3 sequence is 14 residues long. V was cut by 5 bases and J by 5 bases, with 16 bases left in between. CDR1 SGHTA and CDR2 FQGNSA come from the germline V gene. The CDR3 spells CASSQQGSVHEQYF. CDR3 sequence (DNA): TGTGCCAGCAGCCAACAGGGATCCGTCCACGAGCAGTACTTC.

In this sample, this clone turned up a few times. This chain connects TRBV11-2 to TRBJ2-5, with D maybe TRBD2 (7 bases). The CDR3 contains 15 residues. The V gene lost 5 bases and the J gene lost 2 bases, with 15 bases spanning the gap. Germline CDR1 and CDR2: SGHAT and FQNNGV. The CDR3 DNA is TGTGCCAGCAGCCCCGGGGGGCGGGGTCAAGAGACCCAGTACTTC. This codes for CASSPGGRGQETQYF.

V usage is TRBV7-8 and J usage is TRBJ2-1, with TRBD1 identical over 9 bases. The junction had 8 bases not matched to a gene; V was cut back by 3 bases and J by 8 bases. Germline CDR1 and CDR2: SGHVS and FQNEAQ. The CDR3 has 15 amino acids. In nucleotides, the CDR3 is TGTGCCAGCAGCTTGGAGGGACAGGGTTACCATGAGCAGTTCTTC. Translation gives CASSLEGQGYHEQFF.

CDR3 sequence reads: CASSLTGGEGNEQYF. DNA of the CDR3: TGTGCCAGCTCCCTGACGGGAGGGGAGGGCAACGAGCAGTACTTC. This sequence joins TRBV18 and TRBJ2-7, with 8 positions matching TRBD2. CDR3 length equals 15 residues. The V segment lost 6 bases and the J segment 5 bases; nucleotides outside the gene matches: 12. CDR1 and CDR2 from the germline V gene are KGHSH and LQKENI.

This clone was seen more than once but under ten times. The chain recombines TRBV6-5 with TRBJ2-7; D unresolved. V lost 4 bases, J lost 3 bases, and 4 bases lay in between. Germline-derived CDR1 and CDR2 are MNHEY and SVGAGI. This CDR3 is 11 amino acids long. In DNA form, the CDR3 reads TGTGCCAGCAGTTTCGACTACGAGCAGTACTTC. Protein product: CASSFDYEQYF.

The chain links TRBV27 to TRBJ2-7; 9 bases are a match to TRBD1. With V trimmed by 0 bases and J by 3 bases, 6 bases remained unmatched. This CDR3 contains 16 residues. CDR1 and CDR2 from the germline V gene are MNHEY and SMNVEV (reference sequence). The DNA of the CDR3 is TGTGCCAGCAGTTTATCAGGGGGACAGGGATACTACGAGCAGTACTTC. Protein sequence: CASSLSGGQGYYEQYF.

The CDR3 loop is CASSASTNTEAFF. CDR3 nucleotide sequence: TGCGCCAGCAGCGCGTCGACGAACACTGAAGCTTTCTTT. The chain recombines TRBV5-1 with TRBJ1-1; D remains unclear. Between the trimmed V and J ends, which lost 4 bases and 1 base, there was a span of 8 bases. The germline V gene has CDR1 SGHRS and CDR2 YFSETQ. CDR3 size: 13 residues.

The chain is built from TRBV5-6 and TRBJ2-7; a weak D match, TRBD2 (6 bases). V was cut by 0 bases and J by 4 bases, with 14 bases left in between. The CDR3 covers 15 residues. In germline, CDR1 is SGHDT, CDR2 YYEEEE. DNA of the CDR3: TGTGCCAGCAGCTTGGGGCGGTTTGGAGGGTACGAGCAGTACTTC. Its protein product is CASSLGRFGGYEQYF.

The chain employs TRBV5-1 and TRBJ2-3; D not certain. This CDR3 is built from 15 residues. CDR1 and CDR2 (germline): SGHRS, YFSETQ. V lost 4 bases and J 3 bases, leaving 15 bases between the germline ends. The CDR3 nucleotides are TGCGCCAGCAGCCCTGGACCAAGACAAACAGATACGCAGTATTTT. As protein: CASSPGPRQTDTQYF. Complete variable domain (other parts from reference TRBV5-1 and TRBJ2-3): KAGVTQTPRYLIKTRGQQVTLSCSPISGHRSVSWYQQTPGQGLQFLFEYFSETQRNKGNFPGRFSGRQFSNSRSEMNVSTLELGDSALYLCASSPGPRQTDTQYFGPGTRLTVL.

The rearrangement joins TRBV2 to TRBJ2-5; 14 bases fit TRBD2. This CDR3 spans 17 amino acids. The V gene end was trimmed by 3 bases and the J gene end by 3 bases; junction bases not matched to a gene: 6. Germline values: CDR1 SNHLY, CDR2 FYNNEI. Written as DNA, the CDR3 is TGTGCCAGCAGTGACGTACAGGGACTAGCGGGAGAAGAGACCCAGTACTTC. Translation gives CASSDVQGLAGEETQYF.

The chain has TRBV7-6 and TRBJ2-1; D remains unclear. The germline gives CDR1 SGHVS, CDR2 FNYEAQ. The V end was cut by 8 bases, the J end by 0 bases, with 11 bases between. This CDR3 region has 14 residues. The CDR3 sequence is CASPSYRSYNEQFF. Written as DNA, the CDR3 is TGTGCCAGCCCTAGTTACCGCTCCTACAATGAGCAGTTCTTC.

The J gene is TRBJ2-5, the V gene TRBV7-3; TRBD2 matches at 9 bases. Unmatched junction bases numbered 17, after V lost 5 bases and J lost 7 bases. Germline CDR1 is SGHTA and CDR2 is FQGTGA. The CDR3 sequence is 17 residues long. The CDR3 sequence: CASSPHSGSLGLRTQYF. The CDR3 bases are TGTGCCAGCAGCCCTCATAGCGGGAGCCTAGGGTTACGGACCCAGTACTTC.

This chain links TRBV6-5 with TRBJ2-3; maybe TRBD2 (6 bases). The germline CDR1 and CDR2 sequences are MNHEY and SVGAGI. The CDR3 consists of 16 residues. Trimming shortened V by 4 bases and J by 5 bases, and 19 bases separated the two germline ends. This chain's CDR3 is CASSSTTRVDVDTQYF. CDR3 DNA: TGTGCCAGCAGTTCGACGACTAGGGTTGATGTAGATACGCAGTATTTT.

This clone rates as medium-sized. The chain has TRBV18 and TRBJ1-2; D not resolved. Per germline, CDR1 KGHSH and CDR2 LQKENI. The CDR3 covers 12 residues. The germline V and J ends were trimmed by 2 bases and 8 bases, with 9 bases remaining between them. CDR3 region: CASSPETVGYTF. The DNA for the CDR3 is TGTGCCAGCTCACCAGAGACCGTAGGCTACACCTTC.

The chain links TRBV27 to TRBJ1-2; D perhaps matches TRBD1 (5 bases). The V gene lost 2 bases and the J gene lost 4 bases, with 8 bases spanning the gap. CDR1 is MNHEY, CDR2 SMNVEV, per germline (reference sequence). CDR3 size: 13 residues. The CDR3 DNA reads TGTGCCAGCAGTTTACTGGGGCCCTATGGCTACACCTTC. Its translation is CASSLLGPYGYTF.

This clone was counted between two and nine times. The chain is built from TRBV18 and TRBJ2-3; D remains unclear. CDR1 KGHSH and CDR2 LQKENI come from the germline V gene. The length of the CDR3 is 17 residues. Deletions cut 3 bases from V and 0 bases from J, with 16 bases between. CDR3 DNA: TGTGCCAGCTCACCCTCTGGTGCCCCCTTTAGCACAGATACGCAGTATTTT. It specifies CASSPSGAPFSTDTQYF.

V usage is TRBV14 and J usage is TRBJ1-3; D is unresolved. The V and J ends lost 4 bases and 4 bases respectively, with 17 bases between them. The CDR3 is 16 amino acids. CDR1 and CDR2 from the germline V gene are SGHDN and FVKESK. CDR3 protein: CASSLVPPGVGNTIYF. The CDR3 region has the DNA TGTGCCAGCAGCCTCGTACCGCCGGGCGTCGGAAACACCATATATTTT.

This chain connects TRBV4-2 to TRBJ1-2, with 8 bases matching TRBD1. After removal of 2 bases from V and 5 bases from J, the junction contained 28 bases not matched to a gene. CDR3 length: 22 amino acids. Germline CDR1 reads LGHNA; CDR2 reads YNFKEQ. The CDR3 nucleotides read TGTGCCAGCAGCCAAACAAAAAGGACAGGGCGCAACGCACCGGGGAGCATTTATGGCTACACCTTC. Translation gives CASSQTKRTGRNAPGSIYGYTF.